The 19 T cell receptor beta chains listed next were all sequenced from one sample in a study of blood T cell repertoires in COVID-19. Assay: immunoSEQ multiplex PCR; the TCRdb copy retains only in-frame clones and omits some. The sample lists more than 95,000 clones, about four fifths seen once, with around 13% in the top ten. Sequencing was performed on peripheral blood. The source is a human donor in a cohort sampled during active COVID-19.

The genes are TRBV5-4 and TRBJ2-7; 7 nucleotides match TRBD1. CDR1 and CDR2 from the germline V gene are SGHNT and YYREEE (reference sequence). Trimming cost V 0 bases and J 3 bases; bases outside gene matches: 6. CDR3 length: 15 residues. CDR3 region: CASSLGGAGGYEQYF. For the CDR3, the DNA is TGTGCCAGCAGCTTGGGTGGGGCAGGGGGCTACGAGCAGTACTTC. Combining the CDR3 with reference TRBV5-4 and TRBJ2-7 gives the whole variable domain ETGVTQSPTHLIKTRGQQVTLRCSSQSGHNTVSWYQQALGQGPQFIFQYYREEENGRGNFPPRFSGLQFPNYSSELNVNALELDDSALYLCASSLGGAGGYEQYFGPGTRLTVT.

The J gene is TRBJ2-5, the V gene TRBV7-7; the D gene is possibly TRBD1 (7 bases). CDR3 length equals 19 residues. V was pared by 3 bases and J by 1 base, with 24 bases between. Germline loops: CDR1 SSHAT, CDR2 FNYEAQ (reference sequence). This CDR3 is CASSFRVPVGGQIQETQYF. In DNA, the CDR3 is TGTGCCAGCAGCTTCCGGGTCCCCGTGGGGGGACAGATCCAAGAGACCCAGTACTTC.

The chain uses TRBV11-3 and TRBJ2-3, with D maybe TRBD1 (6 bases). The CDR3 extends over 14 amino acids. V dropped 5 bases and J dropped 3 bases, with 12 bases sitting between them. Germline V lookup: CDR1 SGHNT, CDR2 YENEEA. This chain's CDR3 is CASSRRTVTDTQYF. The CDR3 region has the DNA TGTGCCAGCAGCCGTCGGACAGTAACAGATACGCAGTATTTT.

The chain has TRBV19 and TRBJ1-5; 8 bases fit TRBD1. The CDR3 extends over 16 amino acids. Germline CDR1 reads LNHDA; CDR2 reads SQIVND (reference sequence). The ends lost 1 base at V and 4 bases at J; junction bases unmatched: 6. CDR3 sequence (DNA): TGTGCCAGTAGTATAGCAGGGGGCCTGAGAAATCAGCCCCAGCATTTT. This gives the protein CASSIAGGLRNQPQHF.

This chain joins TRBV5-1 and TRBJ1-2; the D is unclear. Germline lookup yields CDR1 SGHRS and CDR2 YFSETQ. The CDR3 runs to 15 residues. V was cut by 4 bases and J by 2 bases, with 15 bases left in between. For the CDR3, the DNA is TGCGCCAGCAGCCTAAGCCCGGGGAGCAACTATGGCTACACCTTC. Its protein product is CASSLSPGSNYGYTF.

This clone was detected only once. This sequence joins TRBV18 and TRBJ2-3; possibly TRBD2 for D (5 bases). CDR1 is KGHSH, CDR2 LQKENI, per germline. This CDR3 region has 16 residues. V was shortened by 6 bases and J by 8 bases, with 24 bases between the two germline ends. CDR3 bases: TGTGCCAGCTCCGAGGTGCTTGAAAATTTAGGAGGTACGCAGTATTTT. Translation gives CASSEVLENLGGTQYF.

The chain is built from TRBV5-1 and TRBJ2-5, with 8 nucleotides matching TRBD2. The CDR3 totals 13 residues. CDR1 and CDR2 (germline): SGHRS, YFSETQ. V was pared by 2 bases and J by 4 bases, with 1 base of the junction left unmatched. The CDR3 nucleotides are TGCGCCAGCAGCTTAGCGGGGGTAGAGACCCAGTACTTC. This translates into CASSLAGVETQYF.

The sample holds a few counts of this clone. The chain links TRBV9 to TRBJ2-1; 11 bases match TRBD2. CDR1 is SGDLS, CDR2 YYNGEE, per germline. V dropped 2 bases and J dropped 6; count of bases not matched to a gene: 4. This CDR3 spans 15 amino acids. The CDR3 region is CASSVGTSGTNEQFF. The CDR3 DNA sequence: TGTGCCAGCAGCGTCGGGACTAGCGGCACCAATGAGCAGTTCTTC.

The genes are TRBV3-1 (or the pseudogene TRBV3-2) and TRBJ1-2; 8 positions agree with TRBD1. Germline loops: CDR1 LGHDT, CDR2 YNNKEL (reference sequence). Trimming removed 4 bases from V and 8 bases from J; junction bases left unmatched: 6. The CDR3 runs 13 residues. The CDR3 DNA is TGTGCCAGCAGCCCAGGGGGCAAGGTCGGCTACACCTTC. Protein sequence: CASSPGGKVGYTF.

The CDR3 loop reads CASSFGTGHNQPQHF. The DNA for the CDR3 is TGCGCCAGCAGCTTCGGGACAGGACACAATCAGCCCCAGCATTTT. The chain uses TRBV5-1 and TRBJ1-5, with 8 bases aligning to TRBD1. Germline CDR1 reads SGHRS; CDR2 reads YFSETQ. This CDR3 is built from 15 residues. V lost 2 bases and J lost 3; bases outside the gene matches: 4.

The count of this clone is one. This chain connects TRBV13 to TRBJ2-3; perhaps TRBD2 as D (6 bases). CDR3 size: 19 residues. Germline V gene sequence: CDR1 PRHDT, CDR2 FYEKMQ (reference sequence). Trimming pared 4 bases from V and 1 base from J, leaving 24 bases between. CDR3 DNA: TGTGCCAGCAGCTCCAGGCGTGTTGGGGGGTCCTCTGGCACAGATACGCAGTATTTT. It encodes CASSSRRVGGSSGTDTQYF.

This clone turned up a few times. The J gene is TRBJ2-7, the V gene TRBV27, with D possibly being TRBD2 (6 bases). Germline V lookup: CDR1 MNHEY, CDR2 SMNVEV (reference sequence). This CDR3 has 16 residues. V was clipped by 4 bases and J by 2 bases, with 18 bases between them. CDR3 DNA: TGTGCCAGCAGTTCAAGCGTCGGGGGTCCTACCTACGAGCAGTACTTC. The encoded protein is CASSSSVGGPTYEQYF.

V is TRBV4-3 and J is TRBJ1-5; D is ambiguous. V shed 2 bases and J shed 0 bases, with 11 bases lying between them. The CDR3 runs 16 residues. Germline V gene data show CDR1 as LGHNA and CDR2 as YSLEER. CDR3 DNA sequence: TGCGCCAGCAGCCAAACCACGGGAGCTAGCAATCAGCCCCAGCATTTT. This encodes CASSQTTGASNQPQHF.

The CDR3 reads CATMDSPNYGYTF. The CDR3 coding sequence is TGTGCCACCATGGACAGCCCTAACTATGGCTACACCTTC. The J gene is TRBJ1-2, the V gene TRBV2; possibly TRBD1 for D (6 bases). V lost 10 bases and J 0 bases, leaving 12 bases between the germline ends. This CDR3 spans 13 amino acids. Germline assignment: CDR1 SNHLY and CDR2 FYNNEI.

This clone was counted once. The chain recombines TRBV9 with TRBJ2-6, with a tentative D call TRBD1 (5 bases). The germline V and J ends were trimmed by 0 bases and 0 bases, with 10 bases remaining between them. CDR1 SGDLS and CDR2 YYNGEE come from the germline V gene. The CDR3 loop spans 17 amino acids. The CDR3 protein is CASSVEGVYSGANVLTF. CDR3 coding DNA: TGTGCCAGCAGCGTAGAAGGGGTCTACTCTGGGGCCAACGTCCTGACTTTC.

On this clone: Within the sample, other DNA sequences also encode this same CDR3. The J gene is TRBJ2-3, the V gene TRBV7-3; 9 positions match TRBD2. CDR1 SGHTA and CDR2 FQGTGA come from the germline V gene. This CDR3 is 15 amino acids long. Trimming cost V 3 bases and J 0 bases; bases outside gene matches: 1. CDR3 region: CASSLAGGSTDTQYF. The DNA of the CDR3 is TGTGCCAGCAGCTTGGCGGGGGGGAGCACAGATACGCAGTATTTT.

This chain joins TRBV5-1 and TRBJ2-3, with 10 bases lining up with TRBD2. CDR1 is SGHRS, CDR2 YFSETQ, per germline. The CDR3 length is 16 residues. V trimming: 2 bases; J trimming: 0 bases; junction bases outside the gene matches: 3. The CDR3 nucleotides are TGCGCCAGCAGCTTAGGACTAGCGGAAAGCACAGATACGCAGTATTTT. It encodes CASSLGLAESTDTQYF.

The chain combines TRBV7-8 with TRBJ2-5, with 15 bases fitting TRBD2. V lost 5 bases and J lost 4; bases outside the gene matches: 11. This CDR3 is 18 amino acids long. Germline V lookup: CDR1 SGHVS, CDR2 FQNEAQ. The CDR3 DNA sequence: TGTGCCAGCAGCCCGCGGTGGACTAGCGGGGGGGCCAGAGAGACCCAGTACTTC. It translates to CASSPRWTSGGARETQYF. The entire variable domain, with the rest obtained from reference TRBV7-8 and TRBJ2-5, is as follows: GAGVSQSPRYKVAKRGQDVALRCDPISGHVSLFWYQQALGQGPEFLTYFQNEAQLDKSGLPSDRFFAERPEGSVSTLKIQRTQQEDSAVYLCASSPRWTSGGARETQYFGPGTRLLVL.

This clone is a singleton in its sample. The chain combines TRBV24-1 with TRBJ1-6; D may be TRBD1 (6 bases). The CDR3 is 15 amino acids. V was cut by 2 bases and J by 6 bases, with 10 bases left in between. The germline CDR1 and CDR2 sequences are KGHDR and SFDVKD. CDR3: CATSDYTGLNSPLHF. CDR3 coding DNA: TGTGCCACCAGTGATTATACAGGGCTTAATTCACCCCTCCACTTT.